The rows below give T cell receptor beta chains drawn from one sample of a study of blood T cell repertoires in COVID-19. Only in-frame clones appear in the TCRdb table, and some are missing; sequencing was by immunoSEQ multiplex PCR. In the table there are tens of thousands of clones, 80% to 90% of which are singletons. Sequenced input: peripheral blood. All receptors come from a middle-aged man with active COVID-19. Each CDR3 is given without its conserved first and last residue.

V	J	CDR3
TRBV9	TRBJ2-2	ASSAQSGKNTGELF
TRBV18	TRBJ2-7	ASSPTAREQY
TRBV5-5	TRBJ2-5	ASSFYDRVETQY
TRBV2	TRBJ1-1	ASGQSLNTEAF
TRBV6-5	TRBJ1-4	ASSYSGQRGEKLF
TRBV9	TRBJ2-7	ASSVVPGGEQY
TRBV4-1	TRBJ2-5	ASSRLMSETQY
TRBV7-3	TRBJ2-1	ASSSTSVSNEQF
TRBV7-9	TRBJ2-7	ASSHQGVTYEQY
TRBV5-4	TRBJ2-5	ASSSGGGGQGETQY
TRBV5-1	TRBJ2-6	ASSLGGSGSGANVLT
TRBV18	TRBJ2-3	ASSPLAGPTDTQY
TRBV5-1	TRBJ2-7	ASSLGRFSGRKAYEQY
TRBV19	TRBJ1-3	ASSPDSSGNTIY
TRBV28	TRBJ2-7	ASSLRQGDYEQY
TRBV6-5	TRBJ1-1	ARTGGKADTEAF
TRBV24-1	TRBJ2-1	ATSWGGEGEQF
TRBV27	TRBJ1-1	ASSYRVGTEAF
TRBV6-4	TRBJ2-7	ASSDTGQIRPYEQY
TRBV7-8	TRBJ2-1	ASSNRLAGEQF
TRBV2	TRBJ2-3	ASTELAGRETSTDTQY
TRBV5-1	TRBJ1-1	ASTGGTPGTEAF
TRBV5-1	TRBJ1-2	ASSLSAGWDGYT
TRBV12-3/TRBV12-4	TRBJ2-1	ASSQTKRDEQF
TRBV2	TRBJ1-6	ASTWQDNSPLH
TRBV7-6	TRBJ2-1	ASSLVKGQGANEQF
TRBV27	TRBJ2-3	ASSSNRGTGVADTQY
TRBV27	TRBJ2-3	ASSKISGSAPDTQY
TRBV11-3	TRBJ1-1	ASSLVSAADEAF
TRBV5-4	TRBJ2-5	ASSFSKEETQY
TRBV4-1	TRBJ2-7	ASSQDTGGKTYEQY
TRBV5-1	TRBJ2-3	ASSRTPASRTTDTQY
TRBV10-1	TRBJ2-3	ASSETSGSTDTQY
TRBV27	TRBJ1-1	ASSLGHNTEAF
TRBV25-1	TRBJ1-5	ASSGDRVGSNQPQH
TRBV10-3	TRBJ2-1	AISERRERQF
TRBV24-1	TRBJ2-7	ATSDSQGSGTEQY
TRBV5-8	TRBJ2-4	ASSAIRGSKNIQY
TRBV6-5	TRBJ2-7	ASSLTSGPSYEQY
TRBV6-4	TRBJ1-4	ASSDEYGATNEKLF
TRBV19	TRBJ2-1	ASSMTGISYNEQF
TRBV7-6	TRBJ2-7	ASSLSRGGTPSSYEQY
TRBV11-2	TRBJ2-7	ASSLVSYEQY
TRBV19	TRBJ1-1	ASSTQVNTEAF
TRBV7-2	TRBJ1-5	ASSLKWAGDQPQH
TRBV2	TRBJ2-2	ASSETGGTGELF
TRBV5-6	TRBJ2-3	ASSLYGQGDTQY
TRBV2	TRBJ1-1	ASSPSGTVNTEAF
TRBV12-3/TRBV12-4	TRBJ2-7	ASSYGQSYEQY
TRBV28	TRBJ1-1	ASNTLPGDLNTEAF
TRBV18	TRBJ1-1	ASSRPGTGNTEAF
TRBV2	TRBJ2-1	ASKVRGIEQF
TRBV7-2	TRBJ1-1	ASNPGGLQGEAF
TRBV28	TRBJ1-5	ASSFLRNVGNQPQH
TRBV19	TRBJ2-1	ASSISVNNEQF